This T cell receptor (beta chain) was documented in a study of T cell repertoires in cytomegalovirus infection. Study at large: Indications came from public TCR beta signatures; they pointed to CMV infection and to a matching HLA type.

TCRdb reprocessed the reads with MiXCR, giving one entry per CDR3 protein. The sample contains hundreds of thousands of distinct CDR3 sequences, roughly 31% of which appear only once. With regard to this clonotype: Antigen unknown.

This CDR3 spans 13 amino acids. V gave up 8 bases and J gave up 2 bases, with 10 bases separating them. Germline assignment: CDR1 SNHLY and CDR2 FYNNEI. The genes are TRBV2 and TRBJ2-1; no firm D call. Sequences were derived from cultured CD8+ T cells from PBMCs, sampled from culture after CMV antigen stimulation. The origin of this receptor is a human donor in good health (CMV status not recorded). Some clones in this sample may be carry-over from other donors' samples. Here the CDR3 reads CASAVTAYNEQFF. For the CDR3, the DNA is TGTGCCAGCGCTGTAACAGCCTACAATGAGCAGTTCTTC.